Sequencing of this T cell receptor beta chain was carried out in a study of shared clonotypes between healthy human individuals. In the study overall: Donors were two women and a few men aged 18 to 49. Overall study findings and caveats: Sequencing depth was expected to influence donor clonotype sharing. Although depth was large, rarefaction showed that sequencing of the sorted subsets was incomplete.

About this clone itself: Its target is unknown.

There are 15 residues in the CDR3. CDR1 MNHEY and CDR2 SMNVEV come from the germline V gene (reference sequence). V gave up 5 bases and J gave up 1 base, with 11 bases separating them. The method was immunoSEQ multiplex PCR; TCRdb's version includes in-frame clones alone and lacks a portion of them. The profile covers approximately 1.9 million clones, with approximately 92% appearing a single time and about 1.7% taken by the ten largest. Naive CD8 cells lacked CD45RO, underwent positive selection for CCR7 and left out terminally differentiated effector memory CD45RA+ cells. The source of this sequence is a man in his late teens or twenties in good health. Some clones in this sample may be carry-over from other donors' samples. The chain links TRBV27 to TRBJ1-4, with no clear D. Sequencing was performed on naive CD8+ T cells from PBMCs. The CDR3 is CASSPRVKTNEKLFF. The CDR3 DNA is TGTGCCAGCAGTCCCCGAGTTAAAACTAATGAAAAACTGTTTTTT.